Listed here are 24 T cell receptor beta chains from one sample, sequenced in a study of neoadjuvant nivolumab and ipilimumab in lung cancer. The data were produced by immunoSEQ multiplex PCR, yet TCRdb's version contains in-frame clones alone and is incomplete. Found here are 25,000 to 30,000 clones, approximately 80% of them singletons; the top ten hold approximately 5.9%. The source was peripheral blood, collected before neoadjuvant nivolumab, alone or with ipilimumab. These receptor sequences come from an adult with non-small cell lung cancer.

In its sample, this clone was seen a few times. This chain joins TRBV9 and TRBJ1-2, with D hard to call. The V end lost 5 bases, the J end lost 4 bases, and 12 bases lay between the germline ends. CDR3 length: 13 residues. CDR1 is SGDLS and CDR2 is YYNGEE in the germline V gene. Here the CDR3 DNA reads TGTGCCAGCAGTGCTGTGACCAGCTATGGCTACACCTTC. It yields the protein CASSAVTSYGYTF.

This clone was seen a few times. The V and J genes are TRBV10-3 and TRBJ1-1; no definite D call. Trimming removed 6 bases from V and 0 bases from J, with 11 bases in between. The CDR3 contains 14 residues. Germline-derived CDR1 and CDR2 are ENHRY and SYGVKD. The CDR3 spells CAISADGLNTEAFF. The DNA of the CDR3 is TGTGCCATCAGCGCGGACGGTTTGAACACTGAAGCTTTCTTT.

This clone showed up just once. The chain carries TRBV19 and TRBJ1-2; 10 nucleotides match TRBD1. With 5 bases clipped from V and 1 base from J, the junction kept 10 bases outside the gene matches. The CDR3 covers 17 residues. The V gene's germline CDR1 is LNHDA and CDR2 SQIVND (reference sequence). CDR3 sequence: CASSLAGTGALNYGYTF. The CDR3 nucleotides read TGTGCCAGTAGTCTCGCCGGGACAGGGGCCCTTAACTATGGCTACACCTTC.

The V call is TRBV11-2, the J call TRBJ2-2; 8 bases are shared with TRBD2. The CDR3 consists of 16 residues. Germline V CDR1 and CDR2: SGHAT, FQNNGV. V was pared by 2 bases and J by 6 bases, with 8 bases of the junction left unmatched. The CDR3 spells CASSLRSGGSSGELFF. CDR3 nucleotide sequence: TGTGCCAGCAGCTTAAGGTCGGGGGGGTCCTCCGGGGAGCTGTTTTTT.

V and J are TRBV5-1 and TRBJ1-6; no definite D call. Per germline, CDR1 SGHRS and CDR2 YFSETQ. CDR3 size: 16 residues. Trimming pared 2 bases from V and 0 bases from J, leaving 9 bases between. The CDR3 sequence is CASSFSESSYNSPLHF. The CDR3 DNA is TGCGCCAGCAGCTTTTCAGAGAGCTCCTATAATTCACCCCTCCACTTT.

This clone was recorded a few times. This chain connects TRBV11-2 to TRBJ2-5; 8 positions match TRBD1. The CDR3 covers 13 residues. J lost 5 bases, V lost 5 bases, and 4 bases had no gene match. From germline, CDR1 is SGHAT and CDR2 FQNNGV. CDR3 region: CASSTRDRETQYF. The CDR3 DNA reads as TGTGCCAGCAGCACCCGGGACAGGGAGACCCAGTACTTC.

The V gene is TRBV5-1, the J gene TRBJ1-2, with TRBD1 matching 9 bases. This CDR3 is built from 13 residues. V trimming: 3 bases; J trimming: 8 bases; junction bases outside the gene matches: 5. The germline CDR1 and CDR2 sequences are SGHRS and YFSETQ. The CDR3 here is CASSWGQGNGYTF. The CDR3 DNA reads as TGCGCCAGCAGCTGGGGACAGGGAAACGGCTACACCTTC.

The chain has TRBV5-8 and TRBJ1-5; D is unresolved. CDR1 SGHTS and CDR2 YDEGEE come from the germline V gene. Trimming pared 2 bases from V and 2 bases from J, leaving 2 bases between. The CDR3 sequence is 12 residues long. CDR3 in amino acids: CASSFGNQPQHF. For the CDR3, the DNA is TGTGCCAGCAGCTTTGGCAATCAGCCCCAGCATTTT.

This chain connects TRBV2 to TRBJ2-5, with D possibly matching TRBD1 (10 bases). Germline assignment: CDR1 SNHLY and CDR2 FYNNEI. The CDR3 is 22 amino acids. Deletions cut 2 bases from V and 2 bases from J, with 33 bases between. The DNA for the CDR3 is TGTGCCAGCAGTGAACAACCCCCGACAGGGGGCAAGGGACTAGCCTTACAAGAGACCCAGTACTTC. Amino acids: CASSEQPPTGGKGLALQETQYF.

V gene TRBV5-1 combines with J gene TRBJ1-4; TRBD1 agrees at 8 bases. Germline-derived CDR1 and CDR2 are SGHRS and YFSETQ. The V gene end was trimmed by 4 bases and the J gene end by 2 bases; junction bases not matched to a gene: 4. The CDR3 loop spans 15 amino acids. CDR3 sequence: CASSRDRGTNEKLFF. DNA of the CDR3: TGCGCCAGCAGCCGAGACAGGGGTACTAATGAAAAACTGTTTTTT.

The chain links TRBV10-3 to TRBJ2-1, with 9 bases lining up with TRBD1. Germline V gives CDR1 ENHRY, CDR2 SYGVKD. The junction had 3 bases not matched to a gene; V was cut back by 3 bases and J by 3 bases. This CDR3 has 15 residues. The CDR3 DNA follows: TGTGCCATCAGTGAAGGGACAGGGTTCTACAATGAGCAGTTCTTC. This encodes CAISEGTGFYNEQFF.

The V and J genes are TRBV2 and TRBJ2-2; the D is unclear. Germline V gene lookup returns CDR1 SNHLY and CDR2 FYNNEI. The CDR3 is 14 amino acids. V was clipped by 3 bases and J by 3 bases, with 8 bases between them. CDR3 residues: CASSEGGYTGELFF. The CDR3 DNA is TGTGCCAGCAGTGAGGGCGGCTACACCGGGGAGCTGTTTTTT.

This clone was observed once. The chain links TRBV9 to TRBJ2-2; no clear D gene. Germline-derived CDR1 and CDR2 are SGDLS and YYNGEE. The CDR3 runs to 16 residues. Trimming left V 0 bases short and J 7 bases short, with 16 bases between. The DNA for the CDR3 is TGTGCCAGCAGCGTAGCAACGGATCCTGCCTACGGGGAGCTGTTTTTT. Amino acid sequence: CASSVATDPAYGELFF.

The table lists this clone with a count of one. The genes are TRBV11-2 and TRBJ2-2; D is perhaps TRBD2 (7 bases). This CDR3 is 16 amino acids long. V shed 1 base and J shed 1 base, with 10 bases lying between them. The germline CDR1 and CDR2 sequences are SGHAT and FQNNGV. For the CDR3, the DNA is TGTGCCAGCAGCTTAGTAGGGGGGGGGAACACCGGGGAGCTGTTTTTT. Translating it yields CASSLVGGGNTGELFF.

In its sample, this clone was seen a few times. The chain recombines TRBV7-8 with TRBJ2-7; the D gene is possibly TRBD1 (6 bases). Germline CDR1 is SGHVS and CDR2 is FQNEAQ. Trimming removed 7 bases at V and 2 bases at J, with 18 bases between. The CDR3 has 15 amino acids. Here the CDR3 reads CASTGVAGTTYEQYF. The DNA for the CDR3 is TGTGCCAGCACCGGGGTGGCAGGGACAACCTACGAGCAGTACTTC.

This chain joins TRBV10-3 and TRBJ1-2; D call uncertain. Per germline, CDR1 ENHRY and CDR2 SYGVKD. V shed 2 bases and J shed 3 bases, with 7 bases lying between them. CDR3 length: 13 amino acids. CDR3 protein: CAISEVPDYGYTF. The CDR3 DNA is TGTGCCATCAGTGAGGTGCCAGACTATGGCTACACCTTC.

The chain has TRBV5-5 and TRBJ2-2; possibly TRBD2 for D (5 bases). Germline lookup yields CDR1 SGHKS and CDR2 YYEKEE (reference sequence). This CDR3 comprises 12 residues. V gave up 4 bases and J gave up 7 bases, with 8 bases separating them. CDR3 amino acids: CASSGLRGELFF. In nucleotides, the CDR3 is TGTGCCAGCAGCGGACTGCGCGGGGAGCTGTTTTTT. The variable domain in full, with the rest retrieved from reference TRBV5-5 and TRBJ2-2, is DAGVTQSPTHLIKTRGQQVTLRCSPISGHKSVSWYQQVLGQGPQFIFQYYEKEERGRGNFPDRFSARQFPNYSSELNVNALLLGDSALYLCASSGLRGELFFGEGSRLTVL.

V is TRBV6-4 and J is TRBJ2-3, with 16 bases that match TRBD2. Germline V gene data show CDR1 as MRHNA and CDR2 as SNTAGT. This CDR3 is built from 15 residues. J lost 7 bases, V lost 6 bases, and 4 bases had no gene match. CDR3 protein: CASSEGLAGGNTQYF. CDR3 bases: TGTGCCAGCAGCGAGGGACTAGCGGGGGGGAATACGCAGTATTTT.

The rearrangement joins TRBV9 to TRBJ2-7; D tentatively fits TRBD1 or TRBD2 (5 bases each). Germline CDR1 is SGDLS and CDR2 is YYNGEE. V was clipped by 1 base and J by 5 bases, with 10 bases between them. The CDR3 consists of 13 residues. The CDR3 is CASSVRGENEQYF. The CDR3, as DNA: TGTGCCAGCAGCGTAAGGGGAGAAAACGAGCAGTACTTC. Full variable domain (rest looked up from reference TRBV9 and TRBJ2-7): DSGVTQTPKHLITATGQRVTLRCSPRSGDLSVYWYQQSLDQGLQFLIQYYNGEERAKGNILERFSAQQFPDLHSELNLSSLELGDSALYFCASSVRGENEQYFGPGTRLTVT.

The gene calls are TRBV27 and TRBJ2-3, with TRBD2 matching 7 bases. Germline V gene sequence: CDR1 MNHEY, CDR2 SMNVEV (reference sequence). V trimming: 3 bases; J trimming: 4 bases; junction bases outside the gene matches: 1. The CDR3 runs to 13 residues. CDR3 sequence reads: CASSFGLADTQYF. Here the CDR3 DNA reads TGTGCCAGCAGTTTTGGACTAGCAGATACGCAGTATTTT.

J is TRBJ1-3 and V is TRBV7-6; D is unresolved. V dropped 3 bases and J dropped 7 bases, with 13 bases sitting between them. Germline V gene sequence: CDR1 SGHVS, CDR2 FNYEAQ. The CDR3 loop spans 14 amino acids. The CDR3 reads CASSLGGKVNTIYF. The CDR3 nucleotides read TGTGCCAGCAGCTTGGGCGGAAAGGTGAACACCATATATTTT.

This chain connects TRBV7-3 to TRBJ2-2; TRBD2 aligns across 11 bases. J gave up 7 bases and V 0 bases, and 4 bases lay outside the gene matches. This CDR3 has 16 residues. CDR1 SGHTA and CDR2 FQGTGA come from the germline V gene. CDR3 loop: CASSLTSGGAGGELFF. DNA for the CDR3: TGTGCCAGCAGCTTAACTAGCGGGGGGGCCGGCGGGGAGCTGTTTTTT. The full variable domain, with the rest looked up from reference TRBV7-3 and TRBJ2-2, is GAGVSQTPSNKVTEKGKYVELRCDPISGHTALYWYRQSLGQGPEFLIYFQGTGAADDSGLPNDRFFAVRPEGSVSTLKIQRTERGDSAVYLCASSLTSGGAGGELFFGEGSRLTVL.

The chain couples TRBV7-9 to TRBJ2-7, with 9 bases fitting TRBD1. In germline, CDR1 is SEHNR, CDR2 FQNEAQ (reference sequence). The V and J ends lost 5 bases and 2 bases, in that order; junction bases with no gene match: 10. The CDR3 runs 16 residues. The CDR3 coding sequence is TGTGCCAGCAGCCTCGGGACAGGGTTGGAGGCCTACGAGCAGTACTTC. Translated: CASSLGTGLEAYEQYF.

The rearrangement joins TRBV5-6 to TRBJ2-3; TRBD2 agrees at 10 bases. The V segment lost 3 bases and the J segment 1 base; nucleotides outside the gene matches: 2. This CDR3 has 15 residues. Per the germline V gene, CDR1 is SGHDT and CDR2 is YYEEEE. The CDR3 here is CASSSLAGGTDTQYF. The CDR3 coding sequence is TGTGCCAGCAGCTCCCTAGCGGGGGGCACAGATACGCAGTATTTT.